Following are 20 T cell receptor beta chains from one sample sequenced in a study of T cells after yellow fever vaccination. TCRdb processed the 5' RACE reads anew with MiXCR; each CDR3 protein has one entry. The repertoire holds hundreds of thousands of distinct CDR3 sequences, about 12% seen once, with about 16% in the top ten. Sequenced material: PBMCs, taken on the day of the yellow fever booster vaccination. The receptors come from a man aged 25 to 45 who received the YFV17D yellow fever vaccine.

The table lists this clonotype with a few counts. In nucleotides, the CDR3 is TGTGCCACCAGGCTCGCCGGGATGAGCTCCTACGAGCAGTACTTC. Translation gives CATRLAGMSSYEQYF. This chain connects TRBV15 to TRBJ2-7, with a tentative D call TRBD2 (5 bases). This CDR3 is 15 amino acids long. Germline CDR1 LNHNV, CDR2 YYDKDF (reference sequence). Trimming left V 6 bases short and J 0 bases short, with 15 bases between.

The chain carries TRBV6-1 and TRBJ2-7; D is unclear. V gave up 6 bases and J gave up 2 bases, with 14 bases separating them. This CDR3 region has 14 residues. Germline V gene lookup returns CDR1 MNHNS and CDR2 SASEGT. As DNA, the CDR3 is TGTGCCAGCAGACCCCTGAACCCCCCCTACGAGCAGTACTTC. Its protein product is CASRPLNPPYEQYF.

The chain uses TRBV5-1 and TRBJ2-5, with D possibly TRBD2 on 5 matching bases. From germline, CDR1 is SGHRS and CDR2 YFSETQ. This CDR3 spans 13 amino acids. With 6 bases removed from V and 2 bases from J, the gap between germline ends came to 11 bases. The CDR3 spells CASKEVGQETQYF. The CDR3 nucleotides read TGCGCCAGCAAGGAGGTGGGGCAAGAGACCCAGTACTTC.

The chain recombines TRBV27 with TRBJ2-3; 10 bases agree with TRBD2. The germline CDR1 and CDR2 sequences are MNHEY and SMNVEV (reference sequence). Losses at the gene ends were 5 bases for V and 6 bases for J; bases not matched to a gene: 8. The CDR3 loop spans 15 amino acids. CDR3 nucleotides: TGTGCCAGCAGTCCCACTAGCGGGACCTGGGATACGCAGTATTTT. It yields the protein CASSPTSGTWDTQYF.

The chain has TRBV20-1 and TRBJ1-5; D gene ambiguous. The CDR3 has 13 amino acids. Germline assignment: CDR1 DFQATT and CDR2 SNEGSKA (reference sequence). The V and J ends lost 0 bases and 4 bases respectively, with 7 bases between them. The CDR3 loop reads CSARDAGNQPQHF. The DNA of the CDR3 is TGCAGTGCTAGAGATGCGGGGAATCAGCCCCAGCATTTT.

This clonotype has a handful of counts. This chain links TRBV7-2 with TRBJ2-3; D is unclear. CDR1 is SGHTA, CDR2 FQGNSA, per germline. Trimming shortened V by 1 base and J by 2 bases, and 4 bases separated the two germline ends. The length of the CDR3 is 13 residues. CDR3 sequence: CASSLDVTDTQYF. The CDR3 nucleotides read TGTGCCAGCAGCTTAGATGTCACAGATACGCAGTATTTT.

The table lists this clonotype with a few counts. The chain employs TRBV28 and TRBJ2-7; tentatively, D is TRBD1 (6 bases). This CDR3 has 16 residues. The germline V gene encodes CDR1 MDHEN and CDR2 SYDVKM. V shed 6 bases and J shed 2 bases, with 20 bases lying between them. The CDR3 loop reads CASRGTRRLTPYEQYF. In DNA form, the CDR3 reads TGTGCCAGCAGAGGGACAAGGCGGCTGACTCCCTACGAGCAGTACTTC.

The genes are TRBV5-5 and TRBJ1-5; TRBD1 agrees at 8 bases. Germline V CDR1 and CDR2: SGHKS, YYEKEE (reference sequence). The CDR3 totals 14 residues. J lost 4 bases, V lost 3 bases, and 3 bases had no gene match. CDR3 region: CASSWDRSNQPQHF. The CDR3 region has the DNA TGTGCCAGCAGCTGGGACAGGAGTAATCAGCCCCAGCATTTT.

As regards this clonotype: Without the conserved terminal phenylalanine or tryptophan, this CDR3 likely stems from a read error. It is unclear where the CDR3 begins or ends on the DNA, so no DNA is shown, and the CDR3 is as TCRdb lists it. The chain is built from TRBV7-6 and TRBJ2-4. The CDR3 length equals 10 residues, ends included. Germline CDR1 and CDR2: SGHVS and FNYEAQ. CDR3 region: CASSLDTLVP.

This chain connects TRBV11-2 to TRBJ1-1; no firm D call. Trimming took 5 bases from V and 0 from J, leaving 7 bases between them. Germline V gene data show CDR1 as SGHAT and CDR2 as FQNNGV. This CDR3 spans 13 amino acids. The CDR3 region is CASSPHMNTEAFF. CDR3 bases: TGTGCCAGCAGCCCCCATATGAACACTGAAGCTTTCTTT.

This chain joins TRBV29-1 and TRBJ1-1; D possibly corresponds to TRBD1 (5 bases). CDR1 is SQVTM and CDR2 is ANQGSEA in the germline V gene. Trimming cost V 4 bases and J 5 bases, with 11 bases left between them. CDR3 size: 12 residues. In nucleotides, the CDR3 is TGCAGCGTTGGGGACGAGGGGACTGAAGCTTTCTTT. This encodes CSVGDEGTEAFF.

Only a few counts were recorded for this clonotype. The chain carries TRBV27 and TRBJ1-5; the D is unclear. Trimming left V 8 bases short and J 0 bases short, with 14 bases between. The CDR3 contains 15 residues. Germline V CDR1 and CDR2: MNHEY, SMNVEV (reference sequence). CDR3 residues: CASRQIAGSNQPQHF. The CDR3 DNA is TGTGCCAGCCGCCAGATCGCGGGTAGCAATCAGCCCCAGCATTTT.

J is TRBJ2-7 and V is TRBV11-2; D perhaps matches TRBD1 (5 bases). The germline V and J ends were trimmed by 3 bases and 2 bases, with 17 bases remaining between them. The CDR3 is made up of 16 amino acids. CDR1 is SGHAT, CDR2 FQNNGV, per germline. CDR3 in amino acids: CASSFETGAAAYEQYF. The CDR3, as DNA: TGTGCCAGCAGCTTCGAAACAGGTGCCGCAGCCTACGAGCAGTACTTC.

There are many counts of this clonotype. This chain links TRBV7-6 with TRBJ2-5, with TRBD1 matching over 9 bases. Germline loops: CDR1 SGHVS, CDR2 FNYEAQ. V was clipped by 5 bases and J by 5 bases; unmatched bases: 6. This CDR3 spans 14 amino acids. The DNA of the CDR3 is TGTGCCAGCAGCCCTACAGGGGGCTCGGAGACCCAGTACTTC. Its protein is CASSPTGGSETQYF.

This clonotype turned up a few times. The V call is TRBV20-1, the J call TRBJ1-5; 9 bases are shared with TRBD1. This CDR3 has 17 amino acids. Germline lookup yields CDR1 DFQATT and CDR2 SNEGSKA (reference sequence). Losses at the gene ends were 3 bases for V and 1 base for J; bases not matched to a gene: 10. DNA of the CDR3: TGCAGTGCTAGCAGCAACAGGGGGCTATGGAGCAATCAGCCCCAGCATTTT. Protein sequence: CSASSNRGLWSNQPQHF.

This clonotype was seen a handful of times. This chain uses TRBV4-3 with TRBJ2-1, with D unresolved. Per germline, CDR1 LGHNA and CDR2 YSLEER. V shed 2 bases and J shed 10 bases, with 15 bases lying between them. The CDR3 has 14 amino acids. The CDR3 DNA is TGCGCCAGCAGCCAACCTGACCGGTCGATAGAGCAGTTCTTC. Translation gives CASSQPDRSIEQFF.

This sequence joins TRBV5-1 and TRBJ2-7, with 13 bases identical to TRBD2. The CDR3 totals 16 residues. The V gene's germline CDR1 is SGHRS and CDR2 YFSETQ. The V segment lost 4 bases and the J segment 1 base; nucleotides outside the gene matches: 5. CDR3 sequence: CASSGGLAGISYEQYF. The DNA of the CDR3 is TGCGCCAGCAGCGGGGGACTAGCGGGAATATCCTACGAGCAGTACTTC.

The table lists this clonotype with a few counts. V and J are TRBV24-1 and TRBJ2-7; D gene unclear. CDR3 size: 13 residues. The ends were cut back, 5 bases at V and 2 bases at J, with 9 bases in the middle. Per germline, CDR1 KGHDR and CDR2 SFDVKD. CDR3 DNA: TGTGCCACCAGTGGGTCGGATCCCTACGAGCAGTACTTC. This sequence encodes CATSGSDPYEQYF.

V is TRBV7-6 and J is TRBJ1-1, with TRBD1 as a possible D gene (5 bases). The length of the CDR3 is 18 residues. Germline V lookup: CDR1 SGHVS, CDR2 FNYEAQ. V was clipped by 1 base and J by 0 bases, with 18 bases between them. In DNA, the CDR3 is TGTGCCAGCAGCTTAGTGTTCCCCGGGGGTGCCATGAACACTGAAGCTTTCTTT. Encoded protein: CASSLVFPGGAMNTEAFF.

The genes are TRBV4-3 and TRBJ2-2, with D maybe TRBD2 (6 bases). This CDR3 is 14 amino acids long. Germline loops: CDR1 LGHNA, CDR2 YSLEER. Trimming stripped 0 bases from V and 6 bases from J, with 8 bases between. The CDR3 loop is CASSQEAGPGELFF. The CDR3 coding sequence is TGCGCCAGCAGCCAAGAGGCGGGGCCCGGGGAGCTGTTTTTT.